The rows below give T cell receptor beta chains drawn from one sample of a study of blood T cell repertoires in COVID-19. This table comes from immunoSEQ multiplex PCR, and its TCRdb copy is limited to in-frame clones, with some not included. This sample has about 310,000 clones, with around 87% found just once. The sequenced sample was PBMCs or T cells enriched from blood (not recorded which). All receptors come from a woman aged 18-30 years with acute COVID-19. Each CDR3 is given with its conserved first and last residue.

J,V,CDR3
TRBJ2-1,TRBV18,CASSPGSASGRAYNEQFF
TRBJ1-1,TRBV11-3,CASSFSGTGPAFF
TRBJ1-6,TRBV28,CATQGARSSYNSPLHF
TRBJ1-3,TRBV28,CASTDGQGVVGNTIYF
TRBJ1-1,TRBV28,CASSPPTGMNTEAFF
TRBJ2-7,TRBV14,CASSRSGTGRYEQYF
TRBJ1-2,TRBV6-5,CASSRGLLNYGYTF
TRBJ1-5,TRBV28,CASSSGQGTGNQPQHF
TRBJ2-7,TRBV5-1,CASSYWTSGSDEQYF
TRBJ2-3,TRBV11-2,CASSFRGTDTQYF
TRBJ1-1,TRBV12-3/TRBV12-4,CASSFTRDTEAFF
TRBJ2-1,TRBV5-6,CASTPTGGGLYEQFF
TRBJ2-7,TRBV5-5,CASSLRDRGPKQYF
TRBJ2-7,TRBV11-2,CASSPGTSGPYEQYF
TRBJ2-2,TRBV7-8,CASSLGATGNTGELFF
TRBJ2-1,TRBV6-1,CASSELAGGPNEQFF